This TCR beta chain was captured by sequencing in a study of blood T cell repertoires in COVID-19. Across the whole study: Specimens from acute and convalescent COVID-19 originated in the United States, Italy and Spain. T cells, B-cell-depleted T cells, or PBMCs provided the cDNA or gDNA that served as material.

CDR3 size: 17 residues. The J segment lost 2 bases and the V segment lost 6 bases, leaving 9 bases of the junction unmatched. The germline gives CDR1 MDHEN, CDR2 SYDVKM. How the authors handled the data: Reference gene primer amplification gave nucleated cell count estimates. TCRdb's table, derived via immunoSEQ multiplex PCR, lists solely in-frame clones and lacks some. V and J calls and clone size follow that table, whereas D and trimming were derived from the DNA. Of some 190,000 clones listed, 80% to 90% are singletons. This TCR came from a human donor with active or convalescent COVID-19. The donor label of this sample is uncertain. Sequencing input: peripheral blood. The chain joins TRBV28 to TRBJ2-1; TRBD1 agrees at 11 bases. This CDR3 reads CASRSTGTGGAYNEQFF. For the CDR3, the DNA is TGTGCCAGCAGAAGTACCGGGACAGGGGGGGCCTACAATGAGCAGTTCTTC.